This TCR beta chain was captured by sequencing in a study of T cells in Graves' hyperthyroidism and ophthalmopathy. It was RNA transcripts that yielded the amplified TCR beta CDR3 regions. The HTBI set primed first-round TCR CDR3 RT-PCR. MiXCR was run by TCRdb on the multiplex PCR reads, yielding one entry per CDR3 protein. The top ten hold 14% of the sample, which has fewer than 650,000 distinct CDR3 sequences, less than 15% seen once. This clonotype was observed a few times. V lost 5 bases to trimming and J lost 4 bases, with 6 bases between them. In germline, CDR1 is SQVTM, CDR2 ANQGSEA. The CDR3 consists of 10 residues. Patients counted as stable if ophthalmopathy did not develop within 18 months. Exclusions: uncontrolled infection, other autoimmune disease, pregnancy, lactation. Fresh peripheral blood, roughly 9.3 ml, was the source of the PBMCs.

V usage is TRBV29-1 and J usage is TRBJ2-7; unclear D gene. Sequencing was performed on blood. The source of this sequence is a woman aged 40 to 49 with Graves' hyperthyroidism. DNA of the CDR3: TGCAGCGTTCTTTCGTACGAGCAGTACTTC. Protein product: CSVLSYEQYF.